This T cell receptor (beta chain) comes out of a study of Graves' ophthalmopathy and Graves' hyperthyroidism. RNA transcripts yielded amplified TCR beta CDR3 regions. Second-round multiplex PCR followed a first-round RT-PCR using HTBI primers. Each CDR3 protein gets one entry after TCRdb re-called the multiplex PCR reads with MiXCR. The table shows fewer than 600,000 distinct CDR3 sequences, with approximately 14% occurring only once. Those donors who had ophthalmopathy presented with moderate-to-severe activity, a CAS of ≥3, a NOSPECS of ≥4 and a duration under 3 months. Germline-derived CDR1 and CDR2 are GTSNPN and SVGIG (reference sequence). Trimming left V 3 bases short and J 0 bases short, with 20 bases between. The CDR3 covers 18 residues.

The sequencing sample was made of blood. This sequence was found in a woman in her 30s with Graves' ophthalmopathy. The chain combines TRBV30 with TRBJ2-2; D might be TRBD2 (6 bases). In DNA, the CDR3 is TGTGCCTGGAGCCAGTCGGGGAGCGGGTTCTCGAACACCGGGGAGCTGTTTTTT. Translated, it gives CAWSQSGSGFSNTGELFF.